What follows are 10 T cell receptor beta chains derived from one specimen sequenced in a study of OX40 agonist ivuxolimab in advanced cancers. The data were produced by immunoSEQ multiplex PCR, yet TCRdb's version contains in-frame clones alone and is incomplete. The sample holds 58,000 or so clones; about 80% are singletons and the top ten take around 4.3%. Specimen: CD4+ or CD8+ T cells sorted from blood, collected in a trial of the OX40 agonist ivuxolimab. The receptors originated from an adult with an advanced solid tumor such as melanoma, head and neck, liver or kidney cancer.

Here the CDR3 reads CSVGRGRSGELFF. The CDR3 nucleotides are TGCAGCGTTGGCCGGGGGCGAAGCGGGGAGCTGTTTTTT. V is TRBV29-1 and J is TRBJ2-2; either TRBD1 or TRBD2 may fit D (6 bases each). V was clipped by 4 bases and J by 7 bases, with 13 bases between them. Looked up from germline, CDR1 is SQVTM and CDR2 is ANQGSEA. CDR3 size: 13 residues.

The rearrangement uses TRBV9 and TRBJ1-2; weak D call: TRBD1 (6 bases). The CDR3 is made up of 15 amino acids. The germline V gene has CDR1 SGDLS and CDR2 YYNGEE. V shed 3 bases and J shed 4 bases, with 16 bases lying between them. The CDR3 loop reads CASSAYGGPGYGYTF. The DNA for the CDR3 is TGTGCCAGCAGCGCCTACGGGGGGCCGGGCTATGGCTACACCTTC.

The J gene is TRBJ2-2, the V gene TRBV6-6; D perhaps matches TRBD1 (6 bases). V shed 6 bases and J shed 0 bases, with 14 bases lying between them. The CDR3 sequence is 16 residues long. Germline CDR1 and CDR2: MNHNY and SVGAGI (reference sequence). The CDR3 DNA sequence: TGTGCCAGCAGCGAAACAGGGCCCGCGAACACCGGGGAGCTGTTTTTT. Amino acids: CASSETGPANTGELFF.

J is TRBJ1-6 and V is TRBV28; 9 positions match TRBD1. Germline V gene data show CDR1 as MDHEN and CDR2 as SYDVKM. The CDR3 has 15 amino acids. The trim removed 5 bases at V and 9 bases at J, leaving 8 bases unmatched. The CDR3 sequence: CASSPIDRGVSPLHF. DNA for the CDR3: TGTGCCAGCAGTCCGATAGACAGGGGGGTTTCACCCCTCCACTTT. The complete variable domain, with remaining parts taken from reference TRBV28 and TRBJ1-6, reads DVKVTQSSRYLVKRTGEKVFLECVQDMDHENMFWYRQDPGLGLRLIYFSYDVKMKEKGDIPEGYSVSREKKERFSLILESASTNQTSMYLCASSPIDRGVSPLHFGNGTRLTVT.

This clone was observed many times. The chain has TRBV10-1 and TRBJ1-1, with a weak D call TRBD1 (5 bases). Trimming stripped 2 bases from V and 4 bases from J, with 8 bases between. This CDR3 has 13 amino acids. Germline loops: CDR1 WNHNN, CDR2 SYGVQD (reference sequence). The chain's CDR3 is CASSEGRGTEAFF. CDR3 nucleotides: TGCGCCAGCAGTGAGGGGAGGGGCACTGAAGCTTTCTTT.

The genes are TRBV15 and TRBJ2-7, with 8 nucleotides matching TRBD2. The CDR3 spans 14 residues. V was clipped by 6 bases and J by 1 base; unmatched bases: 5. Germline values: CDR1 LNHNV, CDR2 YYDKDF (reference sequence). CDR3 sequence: CATSFGGGSYEQYF. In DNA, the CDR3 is TGTGCCACCAGTTTTGGCGGGGGGTCCTACGAGCAGTACTTC.

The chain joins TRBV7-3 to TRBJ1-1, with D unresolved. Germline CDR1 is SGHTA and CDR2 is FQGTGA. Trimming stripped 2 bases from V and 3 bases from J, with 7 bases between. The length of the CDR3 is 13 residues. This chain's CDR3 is CASSLFGYTEAFF. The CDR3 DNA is TGTGCCAGCAGCTTATTCGGGTACACTGAAGCTTTCTTT.

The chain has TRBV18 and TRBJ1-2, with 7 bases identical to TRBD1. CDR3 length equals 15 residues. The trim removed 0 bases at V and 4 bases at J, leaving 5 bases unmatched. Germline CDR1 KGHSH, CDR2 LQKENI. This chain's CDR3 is CASSPPGTDLYGYTF. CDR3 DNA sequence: TGTGCCAGCTCACCACCGGGGACAGACCTCTATGGCTACACCTTC.

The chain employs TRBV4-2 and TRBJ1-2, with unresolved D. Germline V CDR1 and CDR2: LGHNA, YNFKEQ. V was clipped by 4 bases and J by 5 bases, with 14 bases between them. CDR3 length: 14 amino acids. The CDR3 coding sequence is TGTGCCAGCAGCCTAAGTGTGATGGAGTATGGCTACACCTTC. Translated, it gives CASSLSVMEYGYTF.

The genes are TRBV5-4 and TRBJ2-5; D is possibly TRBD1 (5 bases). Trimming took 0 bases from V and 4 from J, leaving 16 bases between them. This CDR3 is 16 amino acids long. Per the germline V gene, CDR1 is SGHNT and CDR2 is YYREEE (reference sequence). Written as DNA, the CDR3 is TGTGCCAGCAGCTTGGGAGGTTTTACGCAGGGAGAGACCCAGTACTTC. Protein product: CASSLGGFTQGETQYF.